Below are 5 T cell receptor beta chains sequenced from a single sample in a study of CXCR3-negative and CXCR3-positive naive CD8 T cells (dated by TCRdb to the late 2010s). Results and caveats for the whole study, not just this receptor: Compared with CXCR3-negative naive cells, CXCR3-positive naive cells had TRB CDR3s with higher hydrophobicity (lower Kidera factor 4), lower energy, and higher strength and volume indices.

For these TCRs, the target antigens are not known. This sample was sequenced with a NextSeq 550. The Human TCR Profiling Kit (MiLaboratory) was used to make UMI-labeled 5' RACE TRB cDNA libraries. TCRdb reprocessed the reads and assigns one entry to each CDR3 protein sequence, leaving out DNA. The sample's records list roughly 140,000 distinct CDR3 sequences. The ten largest make up about 0.28% of the sample. The sequencing input was naive CXCR3+ CD8+ T cells from blood. The sample's cell subset or site label is to be understood as: CD45RO-CCR7+CD27+CD95- naive CD8+ T cells expressing CXCR3 (TNR3+). Receptors were obtained from a human donor in good health. Some clones in this sample may be carry-over from other donors' samples.

This sequence joins TRBV6-5 and TRBJ2-7; TCRdb gives TRBD1 as the D gene, but with no DNA this cannot be confirmed. CDR1 MNHEY and CDR2 SVGAGI come from the germline V gene. The CDR3 covers 15 residues. The CDR3 reads CASSSYRGPGAEQYF.

The J gene is TRBJ2-3, the V gene TRBV5-6; the D call from TCRdb, TRBD1, cannot be confirmed without DNA. Germline V gene sequence: CDR1 SGHDT, CDR2 YYEEEE. The CDR3 covers 16 residues. CDR3 protein: CASTASRQGNPDTQYF.

The J gene is TRBJ2-7, the V gene TRBV7-9; the D gene TCRdb calls, TRBD1, cannot be checked with no DNA. This CDR3 is built from 15 residues. The germline V gene encodes CDR1 SEHNR and CDR2 FQNEAQ (reference sequence). The CDR3 sequence is CASSSTRGRLYEQYF.

V is TRBV29-1 and J is TRBJ2-1; TCRdb designates TRBD2, a call that cannot be tested without DNA. Germline V gene sequence: CDR1 SQVTM, CDR2 ANQGSEA. The CDR3 is 13 amino acids. This CDR3 reads CSLGTSGYNEQFF.

The V gene is TRBV29-1, the J gene TRBJ2-1; TCRdb's D call, TRBD2, is unchecked because there is no DNA. Germline loops: CDR1 SQVTM, CDR2 ANQGSEA. The CDR3 runs to 14 residues. Here the CDR3 reads CSVEDHGSGGAGFF.